These 21 T cell receptor beta chains came from one sample sequenced in a study of cytomegalovirus exposure and HLA in healthy donors. Use of 60 Vbeta and 13 Jbeta primers characterized the PCR. Generated by immunoSEQ multiplex PCR, the TCRdb table keeps only in-frame clones and is missing some. The table shows about 99,000 clones, with 60% to 80% occurring only once. Sequences were obtained from PBMCs. Every receptor here comes from a man aged 60 to 75 in good health and CMV-seropositive.

This chain connects TRBV27 to TRBJ2-1; D gene uncertain. The CDR3 runs to 16 residues. Trimming shortened V by 2 bases and J by 2 bases, and 13 bases separated the two germline ends. CDR1 and CDR2 (germline): MNHEY, SMNVEV (reference sequence). Written as DNA, the CDR3 is TGTGCCAGCAGTTTACAAACCGGGTCAACCTACAATGAGCAGTTCTTC. Its translation: CASSLQTGSTYNEQFF.

The V gene is TRBV6-6, the J gene TRBJ2-3, with D maybe TRBD1 (5 bases). Trimming stripped 7 bases from V and 0 bases from J, with 8 bases between. From germline, CDR1 is MNHNY and CDR2 SVGAGI (reference sequence). The CDR3 has 13 amino acids. The CDR3 loop is CASTTESTDTQYF. The CDR3 bases are TGTGCCAGCACGACAGAGAGCACAGATACGCAGTATTTT.

The V call is TRBV30, the J call TRBJ2-3; 7 nucleotides line up with TRBD1. This CDR3 contains 13 residues. Germline V gives CDR1 GTSNPN, CDR2 SVGIG (reference sequence). Trimming at V came to 4 bases and at J to 7 bases, leaving 8 bases not matched to a gene. DNA for the CDR3: TGTGCCTGGATGAACAGGGGCCGGAATACGCAGTATTTT. Its translation is CAWMNRGRNTQYF.

The chain carries TRBV14 and TRBJ2-2; 8 positions match TRBD2. CDR1 is SGHDN, CDR2 FVKESK, per germline. The V gene end was trimmed by 2 bases and the J gene end by 1 base; junction bases not matched to a gene: 6. The CDR3 covers 17 residues. The CDR3, as DNA: TGTGCCAGCAGCCAACCCGGGCTAGCGGGGAACACCGGGGAGCTGTTTTTT. Translating it yields CASSQPGLAGNTGELFF.

The rearrangement links TRBV11-2 to TRBJ2-7, with 8 bases identical to TRBD1. Trimming removed 1 base from V and 6 bases from J; junction bases left unmatched: 5. CDR3 length: 14 residues. Germline CDR1 is SGHAT and CDR2 is FQNNGV. Written as DNA, the CDR3 is TGTGCCAGCAGCTTAGGGACAGGGCCTTTCGAGCAGTACTTC. Translating gives CASSLGTGPFEQYF.

The rearrangement uses TRBV7-8 and TRBJ1-4; D remains unclear. The CDR3 runs to 14 residues. V gave up 5 bases and J gave up 3 bases, with 10 bases separating them. Germline lookup yields CDR1 SGHVS and CDR2 FQNEAQ. The DNA of the CDR3 is TGTGCCAGCAGCAACGGGGTTGCTAATGAAAAACTGTTTTTT. It translates to CASSNGVANEKLFF.

The CDR3 is CASRLAGSTDTQYF. The DNA of the CDR3 is TGCGCCAGTCGACTAGCGGGGAGCACAGATACGCAGTATTTT. This chain connects TRBV5-1 to TRBJ2-3; 11 nucleotides line up with TRBD2. The CDR3 is made up of 14 amino acids. Looked up from germline, CDR1 is SGHRS and CDR2 is YFSETQ. The V and J ends lost 8 bases and 0 bases, in that order; junction bases with no gene match: 2.

This clone was counted a single time. The chain is built from TRBV18 and TRBJ2-7; 9 bases are a match to TRBD1. V lost 4 bases and J lost 5; bases outside the gene matches: 0. Germline V gene data show CDR1 as KGHSH and CDR2 as LQKENI. The CDR3 has 12 amino acids. The CDR3 region is CASSRDRDEQYF. CDR3 bases: TGTGCCAGCTCACGGGACAGGGACGAGCAGTACTTC.

J is TRBJ2-7 and V is TRBV5-1, with D perhaps matching TRBD1 (5 bases). V lost 7 bases, J lost 2 bases, and 16 bases lay in between. From germline, CDR1 is SGHRS and CDR2 YFSETQ. The CDR3 loop spans 14 amino acids. This CDR3 reads CASGDGASPYEQYF. CDR3 in DNA: TGCGCCAGCGGGGATGGGGCGTCCCCCTACGAGCAGTACTTC.

This clone appeared many times. This chain connects TRBV11-2 to TRBJ1-1, with a possible D match to TRBD1 (5 bases). The CDR3 runs 13 residues. V gave up 4 bases and J gave up 10 bases, with 16 bases separating them. CDR1 and CDR2 (germline): SGHAT, FQNNGV. The CDR3: CASSSLTPGGAFF. CDR3 DNA sequence: TGTGCCAGCAGCTCCCTGACCCCGGGGGGAGCTTTCTTT.

There are a few counts of this clone. This chain uses TRBV2 with TRBJ2-7; D might be TRBD2 (5 bases). V dropped 6 bases and J dropped 5 bases, with 20 bases sitting between them. CDR1 is SNHLY, CDR2 FYNNEI, per germline. The CDR3 contains 15 residues. CDR3 in DNA: TGTGCCAGCAGCTCACCTGGACTCATTGGCCACGAGCAGTACTTC. Its protein product is CASSSPGLIGHEQYF.

This chain uses TRBV19 with TRBJ1-1; no reliable D call. Germline V gene lookup returns CDR1 LNHDA and CDR2 SQIVND (reference sequence). Between the trimmed V and J ends, which lost 7 bases and 5 bases, there was a span of 17 bases. This CDR3 spans 14 amino acids. The CDR3 DNA sequence: TGTGCCAGTACCCGCCTGGGAGTTGGGACTGAAGCTTTCTTT. This sequence encodes CASTRLGVGTEAFF.

This chain links TRBV5-6 with TRBJ1-4, with D hard to call. Germline V CDR1 and CDR2: SGHDT, YYEEEE. The CDR3 contains 11 residues. V was shortened by 4 bases and J by 4 bases, with 2 bases between the two germline ends. In DNA, the CDR3 is TGTGCCAGCAGCCTTAATGAAAAACTGTTTTTT. The encoded protein is CASSLNEKLFF.

The rearrangement links TRBV19 to TRBJ2-6, with unresolved D. V was clipped by 3 bases and J by 0 bases, with 9 bases between them. Germline values: CDR1 LNHDA, CDR2 SQIVND (reference sequence). The CDR3 is made up of 16 amino acids. The chain's CDR3 is CASSIIRSSGANVLTF. The CDR3, as DNA: TGTGCCAGTAGTATTATACGGAGCTCTGGGGCCAACGTCCTGACTTTC.

The gene calls are TRBV6-5 and TRBJ1-1; 7 nucleotides agree with TRBD1. Trimming took 6 bases from V and 11 from J; bases not matched to a gene: 15. CDR1 is MNHEY and CDR2 is SVGAGI in the germline V gene. The CDR3 is made up of 14 amino acids. CDR3 bases: TGTGCCAGCAGCCAAGGGGGCTCCCCTCGCGGTGCTTTCTTT. Amino acid sequence: CASSQGGSPRGAFF.

The gene calls are TRBV6-6 and TRBJ1-2; maybe TRBD1 (5 bases). The germline gives CDR1 MNHNY, CDR2 SVGAGI (reference sequence). The CDR3 runs 14 residues. V dropped 8 bases and J dropped 1 base, with 14 bases sitting between them. Here the CDR3 DNA reads TGTGCCAGCTCCTTGGGGCAGTTTAACTATGGCTACACCTTC. Encoded protein: CASSLGQFNYGYTF.

This clone was detected only once. V gene TRBV10-3 combines with J gene TRBJ1-2; the match to TRBD1 covers 10 bases. The germline V gene encodes CDR1 ENHRY and CDR2 SYGVKD. J was trimmed by 3 bases and V by 0 bases; bases with no gene match: 7. The CDR3 is 17 residues long. In DNA form, the CDR3 reads TGTGCCATCAGTGAGTCGTGGACAGGGGGGAAGGACTATGGCTACACCTTC. Residues: CAISESWTGGKDYGYTF.

The chain carries TRBV5-1 and TRBJ1-2; 8 bases are shared with TRBD1. The germline CDR1 and CDR2 sequences are SGHRS and YFSETQ. CDR3 length: 16 amino acids. J lost 4 bases, V lost 0 bases, and 8 bases had no gene match. The DNA for the CDR3 is TGCGCCAGCAGCTTGGACGGGCAGGGGGCGGCCTATGGCTACACCTTC. It codes for CASSLDGQGAAYGYTF.

This chain uses TRBV28 with TRBJ2-7; TRBD2 agrees at 12 bases. CDR3 length: 17 residues. Germline CDR1 is MDHEN and CDR2 is SYDVKM. The V and J ends lost 6 bases and 4 bases, in that order; junction bases with no gene match: 13. Here the CDR3 DNA reads TGTGCCAGCAGGAGGGGCCTCCTAGCGGGGGGGCTGTACGAGCAGTACTTC. Translation gives CASRRGLLAGGLYEQYF. Combining the CDR3 with reference TRBV28 and TRBJ2-7 gives the whole variable domain DVKVTQSSRYLVKRTGEKVFLECVQDMDHENMFWYRQDPGLGLRLIYFSYDVKMKEKGDIPEGYSVSREKKERFSLILESASTNQTSMYLCASRRGLLAGGLYEQYFGPGTRLTVT.

This clone has a single count. The gene calls are TRBV14 and TRBJ1-4; TRBD1 agrees at 7 bases. V trimming: 0 bases; J trimming: 7 bases; junction bases outside the gene matches: 8. Germline values: CDR1 SGHDN, CDR2 FVKESK. The CDR3 spans 16 residues. The CDR3 DNA is TGTGCCAGCAGCCAAGAATTAAGGGGGCGCGTTGAAAAACTGTTTTTT. Amino acid sequence: CASSQELRGRVEKLFF.

J is TRBJ1-6 and V is TRBV7-2; D is uncertain. The CDR3 runs 19 residues. V lost 6 bases to trimming and J lost 6 bases, with 27 bases between them. From germline, CDR1 is SGHTA and CDR2 FQGNSA. CDR3 coding DNA: TGTGCCAGCAGAGATTATCCGGGTCCTTCCGTCCCGAGTAATTCACCCCTCCACTTT. Translated: CASRDYPGPSVPSNSPLHF. The full variable domain, its missing parts supplied by reference TRBV7-2 and TRBJ1-6, is GAGVSQSPSNKVTEKGKDVELRCDPISGHTALYWYRQSLGQGLEFLIYFQGNSAPDKSGLPSDRFSAERTGGSVSTLTIQRTQQEDSAVYLCASRDYPGPSVPSNSPLHFGNGTRLTVT.